Following are 21 T cell receptor beta chains from one sample sequenced in a study of Graves' ophthalmopathy and Graves' hyperthyroidism. Amplification of the TCR beta CDR3 regions used RNA transcripts (as template). HTBI-primed first-round RT-PCR preceded second-round multiplex PCR. Each CDR3 protein is one row after TCRdb ran MiXCR on the multiplex PCR reads. The top ten hold approximately 7% of the sample, which has 350,000 to 400,000 distinct CDR3 sequences, roughly 14% seen once. The sample taken for sequencing was peripheral blood. The receptors shown here come from a woman aged 18-29 years with stable Graves' hyperthyroidism.

Ten or more counts support this clonotype. The chain is built from TRBV7-9 and TRBJ1-1, with 12 bases aligning to TRBD1. V trimming: 6 bases; J trimming: 2 bases; junction bases outside the gene matches: 13. This CDR3 is 18 amino acids long. Germline V gives CDR1 SEHNR, CDR2 FQNEAQ (reference sequence). The CDR3 spells CASSKLPGQGASNTEAFF. Written as DNA, the CDR3 is TGTGCCAGCAGTAAATTGCCGGGACAGGGGGCCTCAAACACTGAAGCTTTCTTT.

In this sample, this clonotype turned up many times. This chain joins TRBV19 and TRBJ1-1, with a tentative D call TRBD1 (6 bases). The CDR3 sequence is 14 residues long. Germline CDR1 is LNHDA and CDR2 is SQIVND (reference sequence). V was trimmed by 8 bases and J by 0 bases, leaving 13 bases between them. CDR3 coding DNA: TGTGCCAGTCGGACAGTCTCAATGAACACTGAAGCTTTCTTT. It translates to CASRTVSMNTEAFF.

This clonotype was found many times. The chain joins TRBV10-3 to TRBJ1-2, with D perhaps TRBD1 (5 bases). This CDR3 contains 16 residues. The germline gives CDR1 ENHRY, CDR2 SYGVKD. Trimming left V 4 bases short and J 1 base short, with 16 bases between. CDR3 bases: TGTGCCATCAGTGTACTTCCGGGACGCAATAACTATGGCTACACCTTC. Translating gives CAISVLPGRNNYGYTF.

This clonotype occurred many times. This chain uses TRBV6-1 with TRBJ1-1; D not certain. Germline V gene data show CDR1 as MNHNS and CDR2 as SASEGT. The CDR3 is 12 residues long. V lost 2 bases to trimming and J lost 6 bases, with 7 bases between them. DNA of the CDR3: TGTGCCAGCAGTGAATGGGGATCTGAAGCTTTCTTT. Residues: CASSEWGSEAFF.

This chain connects TRBV20-1 to TRBJ1-6; D uncertain. Germline V CDR1 and CDR2: DFQATT, SNEGSKA (reference sequence). The germline V and J ends were trimmed by 6 bases and 9 bases, with 18 bases remaining between them. The CDR3 is made up of 14 amino acids. As DNA, the CDR3 is TGCAGTGCCCCCTTTATTGGGTTTGGTTCACCCCTCCACTTT. This encodes CSAPFIGFGSPLHF.

This clonotype was found many times. One end of the junction is discordant with germline, which a read error may explain. V is TRBV5-1 and J is TRBJ1-1; D not resolved. CDR1 and CDR2 from the germline V gene are SGHRS and YFSETQ. The CDR3 is 13 residues long. The CDR3 loop is CASSLARNTEAFF. For the CDR3, the DNA is TGTGCCAGCAGTTTAGCAAGGAACACTGAAGCTTTCTTT.

This clonotype has just a few counts. The rearrangement links TRBV20-1 to TRBJ2-2; 8 bases map to TRBD1. The CDR3 extends over 15 amino acids. Germline V CDR1 and CDR2: DFQATT, SNEGSKA (reference sequence). The J segment lost 5 bases and the V segment lost 0 bases, leaving 5 bases of the junction unmatched. The CDR3: CSARDGQGGTGELFF. The DNA of the CDR3 is TGCAGTGCTAGAGATGGACAGGGTGGGACCGGGGAGCTGTTTTTT.

The chain carries TRBV28 and TRBJ1-1, with 8 bases fitting TRBD1. CDR1 is MDHEN and CDR2 is SYDVKM in the germline V gene. V was pared by 5 bases and J by 1 base, with 9 bases of the junction left unmatched. There are 16 residues in the CDR3. For the CDR3, the DNA is TGTGCCAGCAGTGCCCCAGCCGGGACAGGGAACACTGAAGCTTTCTTT. Its protein is CASSAPAGTGNTEAFF.

Concerning this clonotype: Sequence at one end of the junction differs from germline and may be a read error. The genes are TRBV19 and TRBJ2-2, with TRBD2 matching over 8 bases. Germline V gene data show CDR1 as LNHDA and CDR2 as SQIVND (reference sequence). The CDR3 has 16 residues. The CDR3 reads CASSARTSRGHRELFF. As DNA, the CDR3 is TGTGCCAGTAGTGCCCGGACTAGCAGAGGGCACCGGGAGCTCTTTTTT.

The sample holds many counts of this clonotype. The chain has TRBV19 and TRBJ2-7; 7 bases are a match to TRBD1. V lost 4 bases, J lost 1 base, and 7 bases stayed unmatched. The germline CDR1 and CDR2 sequences are LNHDA and SQIVND (reference sequence). The CDR3 length is 15 residues. CDR3 sequence (DNA): TGTGCCAGTAGTAGGGGGTGGACAGGATCCTACGAGCAGTACTTC. It codes for CASSRGWTGSYEQYF.

This clonotype was seen at least ten times. CDR3 DNA sequence: TGTGCCAGCATGAGGTATCCGGGGCTTTTAAACACTGAAGCTTTCTTT. Translation gives CASMRYPGLLNTEAFF. V is TRBV6-1 and J is TRBJ1-1; tentative D call: TRBD1 (5 bases). The CDR3 extends over 16 amino acids. The V and J ends lost 7 bases and 2 bases respectively, with 20 bases between them. The germline V gene has CDR1 MNHNS and CDR2 SASEGT.

At least ten counts were recorded for this clonotype. V and J are TRBV6-5 and TRBJ1-5, with TRBD1 matching 10 bases. Germline V gene sequence: CDR1 MNHEY, CDR2 SVGAGI. CDR3 length: 20 amino acids. V shed 7 bases, J shed 2 bases, and the junction held 20 bases outside the gene matches. The CDR3 DNA is TGTGCCAGCATAAGAGGGACAGGGGTAGGGTCAGTGAGGGGCAATCAGCCCCAGCATTTT. Its protein product is CASIRGTGVGSVRGNQPQHF.

In this sample, this clonotype turned up many times. The chain couples TRBV7-6 to TRBJ2-7, with D perhaps matching TRBD1 or TRBD2 (5 bases each). Per germline, CDR1 SGHVS and CDR2 FNYEAQ. V was pared by 0 bases and J by 0 bases, with 15 bases between. The length of the CDR3 is 17 residues. Here the CDR3 reads CASSLAIATEGSYEQYF. CDR3 in DNA: TGTGCCAGCAGCTTAGCGATCGCGACAGAGGGCTCCTACGAGCAGTACTTC.

This clonotype has a count of ten or more. This chain connects TRBV7-2 to TRBJ1-1; D may be TRBD1 (5 bases). The CDR3 loop spans 15 amino acids. The germline V gene has CDR1 SGHTA and CDR2 FQGNSA. The ends were cut back, 3 bases at V and 1 base at J, with 12 bases in the middle. CDR3 sequence reads: CASSLAGGKNTEAFF. The CDR3 DNA is TGTGCCAGCAGCTTGGCTGGGGGGAAGAACACTGAAGCTTTCTTT.

This clonotype was recorded a few times. This rearrangement joins TRBV6-2 or TRBV6-3 to TRBJ1-3; TRBD1 matches 7 bases. Germline V CDR1 and CDR2: MNHEY, SVGEGT. The J segment lost 2 bases and the V segment lost 7 bases, leaving 8 bases of the junction unmatched. The CDR3 runs to 15 residues. This CDR3 reads CASITPGTAGNTIYF. The CDR3 DNA sequence: TGTGCCAGCATCACCCCCGGGACAGCTGGAAACACCATATATTTT.

This clonotype has a handful of counts. The chain has TRBV6-2 or TRBV6-3 and TRBJ2-7, with 8 positions matching TRBD2. Germline CDR1 reads MNHEY; CDR2 reads SVGEGT. V gave up 2 bases and J gave up 0 bases; unmatched junction bases: 6. The CDR3 runs to 16 residues. CDR3 coding DNA: TGTGCCAGCAGTTACCGGGGACTAGTTAGCTCCTACGAGCAGTACTTC. This codes for CASSYRGLVSSYEQYF.

The count of this clonotype is one. This chain's CDR3 is CASRNPDHYSNQPQHF. The DNA of the CDR3 is TGTGCCAGCAGGAACCCGGACCATTATAGCAATCAGCCCCAGCATTTT. V gene TRBV6-1 combines with J gene TRBJ1-5; D is uncertain. Germline V gene sequence: CDR1 MNHNS, CDR2 SASEGT. The CDR3 is 16 residues long. The V and J ends lost 6 bases and 0 bases respectively, with 15 bases between them.

The J gene is TRBJ1-6, the V gene TRBV18, with D possibly TRBD1 on 6 matching bases. The CDR3 loop spans 14 amino acids. CDR1 and CDR2 (germline): KGHSH, LQKENI. V lost 5 bases to trimming and J lost 8 bases, with 13 bases between them. The CDR3 DNA is TGTGCCAGCTCAACTCGGGACAAGGATTCACCCCTCCACTTT. It is translated as CASSTRDKDSPLHF.

This clonotype appeared many times. The genes are TRBV25-1 and TRBJ1-1, with D possibly being TRBD1 (6 bases). From germline, CDR1 is MGHDK and CDR2 SYGVNS. V was shortened by 3 bases and J by 4 bases, with 18 bases between the two germline ends. The CDR3 spans 16 residues. The CDR3 sequence is CASSDPKQGLGTEAFF. DNA for the CDR3: TGTGCCAGCAGTGACCCAAAACAGGGATTGGGCACTGAAGCTTTCTTT.

This clonotype was seen ten or more times. V gene TRBV11-3 combines with J gene TRBJ2-7; D might be TRBD2 (6 bases). The CDR3 runs 16 residues. Deletions cut 5 bases from V and 2 bases from J, with 19 bases between. CDR1 and CDR2 (germline): SGHNT, YENEEA. The CDR3: CASSPSRGTAPYEQYF. CDR3 DNA: TGTGCCAGCAGCCCAAGTCGGGGGACTGCCCCCTACGAGCAGTACTTC.

This clonotype was seen a handful of times. The chain uses TRBV5-5 and TRBJ1-3; no reliable D call. Germline V gene sequence: CDR1 SGHKS, CDR2 YYEKEE (reference sequence). V shed 4 bases and J shed 0 bases, with 11 bases lying between them. CDR3 length: 15 residues. The CDR3 sequence: CASSGGDRSGNTIYF. The CDR3 DNA follows: TGTGCCAGCAGCGGCGGGGATCGCTCTGGAAACACCATATATTTT.